The following is a T cell receptor beta chain sequence with its context. Its cognate antigen has yet to be identified. No clone much larger than this one lies a single base away; base qualities are absent. The CDR3 goes from the cysteine to the phenylalanine over 16 residues. Just the 48-base CDR3 DNA is kept, in frame starting at base 1. Trimming takes 4 bases from V and 7 bases from J, and the germline ends sit 17 bases apart. CDR1 and CDR2 were assigned from the germline V gene (reference sequence) as MNHEY and SMNVEV. The library was built by means of PCR. TCRdb records Illumina HiSeq 4000 as the sequencer. Preparation of bulk TCR libraries followed a previously described approach, with the TCR primers listed in Table S5. The Qiagen AllPrep DNA/RNA kit was used to purify total RNA. Reads from multiple sequencing runs of the same library were pooled before analysis. The paper's data handling went like this. Reads were retained only if their TCR constant sequence matched exactly, and those retained reads were trimmed to 150 nt and grouped according to their 12-nt molecular barcodes. Reads inside each barcode group were sub-clustered using a 15% Levenshtein threshold, and a quality-weighted consensus sequence was constructed for each RNA molecule. Non-functional sequences were excluded, and lower-count sequences lying one edit away from another sequence were also excluded. Barcode sub-clusters with fewer than 20% of the maximum read count were removed, based on fitting two negative binomial distributions. The public reads were run again by TCRdb, first through fastp at Q25 and then through MiXCR, and only productive beta chains were kept. Each record represents a unique CDR3 protein, reported with the most common genes and DNA among its rows. The V and J calls come from TCRdb's annotation, not from the publication. The sample data list about 640,000 distinct CDR3 sequences, and just under 20% of these were observed just once. Together, the top ten hold 0.85% of the sample.

Libraries of naive CD8 T cells were built from approximately 20,000 to 1,000,000 sorted cells, with 10%, 30% or 50% of the purified RNA used. Naive CD8 T cells, defined as CD8+CD4-CCR7+CD45RA+, were FACS-sorted into RLT Plus buffer on a BD FACSAria II. To test detection sensitivity, Jurkat RNA equivalent to over 8 TCR copies was spiked into samples of about 20,000-1,100,000 naive CD8 T cells. CD8 T cells were enriched using RosetteSep CD8+ T Cell Enrichment Cocktail and Ficoll-Paque, and the enriched cells then underwent ACK red cell lysis. The data were obtained in a study of molecular identifiers for immune sequencing clone quantification (dated by TCRdb to the late 2010s). A note on the overall study: In a replicate experiment, RNA from about 21,000 or 97,000 naive CD8 T cells was split into five aliquots, four of which were sequenced. CD8 T cells were used in a methods study to benchmark molecular-identifier clustering-based TCR repertoire sequencing (MIDCIRS) and TCR RNA copy counting.

What the study reported, not specific to this receptor: Modeling indicated approximately 3 TCR RNA copies recovered per cell, compared with approximately 10 by digital PCR, which implies a capture efficiency of approximately 30%. Naive libraries contained spiked-in Jurkat TCR RNA (approximately nine copies' worth), which is not part of the donor repertoire. Clones above 20 RNA copies held over 97% of molecules in CMV-specific effector cells but under 1% in naive cells. Identical TCR molecules sharing a barcode could cause highly expanded clone sizes to be underestimated. When barcode sub-clustering was left out, chimeric consensus sequences inflated TCR diversity, with chimeras reaching as high as 47%. A single cell's worth of spiked-in Jurkat TCR RNA was reported detectable even among 750,000 to 1,000,000 naive CD8 T cells.

The V and J segments used are TRBV27 and TRBJ1-6, and the D gene may be TRBD1, 6 bases matching. This receptor was obtained from a human donor in good health. Some libraries in this study had Jurkat cell RNA spiked in. The sample taken for sequencing was naive CD8+ T cells from blood, with Jurkat cell RNA spiked in. This specimen's cell subset or site label, per the study, means: FACS-sorted CD8+CD4-CCR7+CD45RA+ naive T cells. This receptor carries the CDR3 CASSSIVGRGNSPLHF. In nucleotide form, the sequence is TGTGCCAGCAGTTCCATTGTGGGCAGGGGAAATTCACCCCTCCACTTT.